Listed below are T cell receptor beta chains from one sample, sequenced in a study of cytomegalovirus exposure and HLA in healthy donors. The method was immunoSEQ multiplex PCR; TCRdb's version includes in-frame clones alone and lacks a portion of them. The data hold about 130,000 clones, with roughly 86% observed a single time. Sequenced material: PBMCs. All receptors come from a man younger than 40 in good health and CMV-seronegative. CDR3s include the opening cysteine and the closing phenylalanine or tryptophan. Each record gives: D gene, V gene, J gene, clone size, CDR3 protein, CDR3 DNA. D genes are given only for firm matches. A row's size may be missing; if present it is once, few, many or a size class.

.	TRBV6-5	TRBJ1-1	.	CASSYARVVLGEAFF	TGTGCCAGCAGTTACGCCCGGGTTGTCCTTGGAGAAGCTTTCTTT
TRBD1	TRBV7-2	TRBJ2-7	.	CASSPLTGPYEQYF	TGTGCCAGCAGCCCACTGACAGGGCCCTACGAGCAGTACTTC
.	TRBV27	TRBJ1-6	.	CASSLSLNTSPLHF	TGTGCCAGCAGTTTATCGCTCAACACCTCACCCCTCCACTTT
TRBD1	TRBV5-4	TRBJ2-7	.	CASSLASQGAYEQYF	TGTGCCAGCAGCTTGGCAAGCCAGGGGGCCTACGAGCAGTACTTC
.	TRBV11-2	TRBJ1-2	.	CASSLGGQSSYGYTF	TGTGCCAGCAGCTTAGGCGGACAGTCTAGCTATGGCTACACCTTC
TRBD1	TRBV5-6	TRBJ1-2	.	CASSGGQGTPYGYTF	TGTGCCAGCAGCGGAGGACAGGGGACGCCCTATGGCTACACCTTC
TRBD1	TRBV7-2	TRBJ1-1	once	CANSFVFGAGGGEAFF	TGTGCCAACAGCTTTGTATTTGGGGCAGGGGGCGGTGAAGCTTTCTTT
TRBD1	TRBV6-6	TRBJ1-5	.	CASSPGQGNQPQHF	TGTGCCAGCAGTCCCGGACAGGGGAATCAGCCCCAGCATTTT
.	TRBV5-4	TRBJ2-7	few	CATHRGGDYEQYF	TGTGCCACCCACAGGGGAGGAGACTACGAGCAGTACTTC
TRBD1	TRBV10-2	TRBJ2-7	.	CASSESNAGGLEQYF	TGCGCCAGCAGTGAGTCGAACGCAGGGGGCCTCGAGCAGTACTTC
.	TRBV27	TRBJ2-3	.	CASSLIRGEDTQYF	TGTGCCAGCAGTTTAATCAGGGGGGAAGATACGCAGTATTTT
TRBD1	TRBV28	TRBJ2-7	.	CASSLWGDRGRSYEQYF	TGTGCCAGCAGTTTATGGGGGGACAGGGGAAGATCCTACGAGCAGTACTTC
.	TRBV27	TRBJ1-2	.	CASSSRNRAWGYTF	TGTGCCAGCAGTTCTCGGAACAGGGCTTGGGGCTACACCTTC
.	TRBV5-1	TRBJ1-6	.	CASRVLDSASNSPLHF	TGCGCCAGCAGAGTACTGGACAGTGCGTCGAATTCACCCCTCCACTTT
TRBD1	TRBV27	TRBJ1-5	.	CASSGTGINQPQHF	TGTGCCAGCAGTGGGACAGGGATCAATCAGCCCCAGCATTTT
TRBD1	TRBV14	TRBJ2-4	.	CASSQGQGTAKNIQYF	TGTGCCAGCAGCCAAGGACAGGGCACAGCCAAAAACATTCAGTACTTC
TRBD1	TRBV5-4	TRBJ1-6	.	CASSSEQGNYSPLHF	TGTGCCAGCAGCTCCGAACAGGGGAATTATTCACCCCTCCACTTT
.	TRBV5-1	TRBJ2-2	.	CATSNTGELFF	TGCGCCACGTCGAACACCGGGGAGCTGTTTTTT
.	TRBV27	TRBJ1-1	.	CASSSLTNTEAFF	TGTGCCAGCAGTTCCCTAACGAACACTGAAGCTTTCTTT
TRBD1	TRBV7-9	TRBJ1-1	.	CASTRARDSVLNTEAFF	TGTGCCAGCACCCGAGCCCGGGACAGCGTACTTAACACTGAAGCTTTCTTT
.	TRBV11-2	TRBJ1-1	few	CASSLVVSTAEAFF	TGTGCCAGCAGCTTAGTAGTCTCTACGGCTGAAGCTTTCTTT
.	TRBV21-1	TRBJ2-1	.	CANRGGTHNEQFF	TGTGCCAACCGGGGGGGCACCCACAATGAGCAGTTCTTC
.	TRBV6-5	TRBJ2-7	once	CASSYSRAPPRHEQYF	TGTGCCAGCAGTTACTCGAGGGCTCCTCCGCGACACGAGCAGTACTTC
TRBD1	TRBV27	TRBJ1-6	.	CASSLVAGGIHGNVSPLHF	TGTGCCAGCAGTTTAGTGGCAGGGGGGATTCACGGGAATGTTTCACCCCTCCACTTT
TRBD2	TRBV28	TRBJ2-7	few	CASSSAGETYEQYF	TGTGCCAGCAGTTCCGCGGGGGAAACCTACGAGCAGTACTTC
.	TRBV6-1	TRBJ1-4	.	CASSAQGSSEKLFF	TGTGCCAGCAGTGCCCAGGGATCAAGTGAAAAACTGTTTTTT
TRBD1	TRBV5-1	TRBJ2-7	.	CASSPGTGRDEQYF	TGCGCCAGCAGCCCCGGGACAGGGAGAGACGAGCAGTACTTC
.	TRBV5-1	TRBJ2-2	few	CASSLQGSDTGELFF	TGCGCCAGCAGCTTGCAGGGATCTGATACCGGGGAGCTGTTTTTT
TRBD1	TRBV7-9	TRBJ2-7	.	CASSRQGRHEQYF	TGTGCCAGCAGCCGACAGGGCAGGCACGAGCAGTACTTC
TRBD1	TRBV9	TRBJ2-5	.	CASSGDWDHRGRETQYF	TGTGCCAGCAGCGGGGATTGGGATCACAGGGGACGGGAGACCCAGTACTTC
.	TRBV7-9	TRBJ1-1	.	CASGRGNTEAFF	TGTGCCAGCGGACGGGGGAACACTGAAGCTTTCTTT
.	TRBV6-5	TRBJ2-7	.	CASSSRGGGSYEQYF	TGTGCCAGCAGTTCCCGAGGGGGGGGCTCCTACGAGCAGTACTTC
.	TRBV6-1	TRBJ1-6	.	CASSDLRGITLHF	TGTGCCAGCAGTGACCTAAGGGGTATCACCCTCCACTTT
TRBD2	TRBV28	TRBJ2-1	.	CASSSHSGGGNEQFF	TGTGCCAGCAGTTCCCATAGCGGGGGAGGCAATGAGCAGTTCTTC
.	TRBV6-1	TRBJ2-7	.	CASSGSISYEQYF	TGTGCCAGCAGTGGTAGTATCTCCTACGAGCAGTACTTC
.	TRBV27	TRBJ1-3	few	CASSAVAAGNTIYF	TGTGCCAGCAGTGCGGTGGCAGCCGGAAACACCATATATTTT
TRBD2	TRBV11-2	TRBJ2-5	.	CASSLGGGTQETQYF	TGTGCCAGCAGCTTGGGCGGGGGGACGCAAGAGACCCAGTACTTC
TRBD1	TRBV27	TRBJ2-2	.	CASSPGTAYTGELFF	TGTGCCAGCAGTCCCGGGACAGCTTACACCGGGGAGCTGTTTTTT
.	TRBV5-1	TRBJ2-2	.	CASSTGREGELFF	TGCGCCAGCAGCACGGGGCGGGAAGGGGAGCTGTTTTTT
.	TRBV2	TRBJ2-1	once	CASQLSTDEQFF	TGTGCCAGCCAATTGAGTACCGATGAGCAGTTCTTC
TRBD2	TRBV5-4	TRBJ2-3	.	CASSEGLAGTGLRYF	TGTGCCAGCAGCGAAGGACTAGCGGGGACTGGACTTCGGTATTTT
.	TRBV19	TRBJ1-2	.	CASSPGYGYTF	TGTGCCAGTAGTCCAGGGTACGGCTACACCTTC
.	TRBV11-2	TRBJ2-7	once	CASSLDLATGIYEQYF	TGTGCCAGCAGCTTAGATCTCGCTACAGGGATCTACGAGCAGTACTTC
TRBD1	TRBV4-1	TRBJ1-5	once	CASSQETVYRGQHF	TGCGCCAGCAGCCAAGAGACGGTGTACAGGGGGCAACATTTT
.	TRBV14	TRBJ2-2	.	CASSQDIRTGELFF	TGTGCCAGCAGCCAAGATATCAGGACCGGGGAGCTGTTTTTT
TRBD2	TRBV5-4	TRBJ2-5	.	CASRSGLAGGLQETQYF	TGTGCCAGCAGGTCTGGACTAGCGGGGGGATTACAAGAGACCCAGTACTTC
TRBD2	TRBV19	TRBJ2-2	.	CASSKRAGDTGELFF	TGTGCCAGTAGTAAAAGAGCGGGGGACACCGGGGAGCTGTTTTTT
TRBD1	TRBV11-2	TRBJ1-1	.	CASSSQAGGSTFF	TGTGCCAGCAGCTCTCAGGCAGGGGGCTCGACTTTCTTT
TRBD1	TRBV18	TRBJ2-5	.	CASSPPGTVQETQYF	TGTGCCAGCTCACCACCCGGGACAGTCCAAGAGACCCAGTACTTC
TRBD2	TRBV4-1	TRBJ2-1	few	CASSRASGGLSYNEQFF	TGCGCCAGCAGCAGGGCTAGCGGGGGACTCTCCTACAATGAGCAGTTCTTC
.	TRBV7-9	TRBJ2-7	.	CASSQLYEQYF	TGTGCCAGCAGCCAACTTTACGAGCAGTACTTC
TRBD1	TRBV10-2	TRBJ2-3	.	CASSFIGDSYFTDTQYF	TGCGCCAGCAGTTTTATAGGGGACAGCTACTTCACAGATACGCAGTATTTT
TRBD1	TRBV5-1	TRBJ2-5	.	CASSSGQQETQYF	TGCGCCAGCAGCTCGGGACAGCAAGAGACCCAGTACTTC
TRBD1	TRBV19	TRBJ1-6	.	CASSLYRGANSPLHF	TGTGCCAGTAGTCTTTACAGGGGGGCTAATTCACCCCTCCACTTT
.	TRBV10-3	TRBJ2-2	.	CAISDLSSRRGTGELFF	TGTGCCATCAGTGACCTTTCGTCGAGGAGGGGCACCGGGGAGCTGTTTTTT